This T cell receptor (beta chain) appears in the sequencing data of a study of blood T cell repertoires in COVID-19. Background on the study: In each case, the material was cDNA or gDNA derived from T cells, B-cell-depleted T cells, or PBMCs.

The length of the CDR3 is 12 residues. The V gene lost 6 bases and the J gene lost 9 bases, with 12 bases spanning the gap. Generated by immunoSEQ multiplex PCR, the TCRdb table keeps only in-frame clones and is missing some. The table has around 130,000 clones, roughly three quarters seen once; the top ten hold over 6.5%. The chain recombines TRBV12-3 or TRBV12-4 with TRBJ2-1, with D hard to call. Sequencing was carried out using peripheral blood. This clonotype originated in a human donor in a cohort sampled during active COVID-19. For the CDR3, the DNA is TGTGCCAGCAGCCCATCTGGCACTGAGCAGTTCTTC. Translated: CASSPSGTEQFF.